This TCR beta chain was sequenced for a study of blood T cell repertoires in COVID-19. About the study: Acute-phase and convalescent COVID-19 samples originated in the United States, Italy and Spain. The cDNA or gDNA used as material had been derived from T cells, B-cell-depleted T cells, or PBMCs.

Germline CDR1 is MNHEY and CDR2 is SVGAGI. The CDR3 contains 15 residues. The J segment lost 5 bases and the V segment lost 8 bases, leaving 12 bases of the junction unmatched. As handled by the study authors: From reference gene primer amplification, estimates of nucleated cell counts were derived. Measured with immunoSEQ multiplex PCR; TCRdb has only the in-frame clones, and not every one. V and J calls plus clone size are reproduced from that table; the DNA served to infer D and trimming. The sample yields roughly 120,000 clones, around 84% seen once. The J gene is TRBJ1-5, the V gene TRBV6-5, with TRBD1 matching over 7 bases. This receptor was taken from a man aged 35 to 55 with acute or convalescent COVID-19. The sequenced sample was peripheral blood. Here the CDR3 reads CASSPFWTGHQPQHF. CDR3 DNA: TGTGCCAGCTCACCATTCTGGACAGGCCATCAGCCCCAGCATTTT.